This T cell receptor beta chain derives from a study of blood T cell repertoires in COVID-19. Study context: The samples span acute and convalescent COVID-19 from the United States, Italy and Spain. From T cells, B-cell-depleted T cells, or PBMCs came the material, which was cDNA or gDNA.

Original processing methods: Quantification of nucleated cells was approximated via reference gene primer amplification. This table comes from immunoSEQ multiplex PCR, and its TCRdb copy is limited to in-frame clones, with some not included. That table gives V, J and clone size, and the DNA gave D and trimming. The sample consists of some 90,000 clones, 75% to 90% of them appearing once. The receptor comes from a man of 80 years or more with active or convalescent COVID-19. The material sequenced was peripheral blood.

The CDR3 loop reads CASSQGSINQPQHF. Written as DNA, the CDR3 is TGTGCCAGCAGCCAAGGCAGTATCAATCAGCCCCAGCATTTT. V is TRBV3-1 (or the pseudogene TRBV3-2) and J is TRBJ1-5; the D is unclear. V lost 1 base and J lost 3, with 7 bases in between. The CDR3 runs 14 residues. Germline assignment: CDR1 LGHDT and CDR2 YNNKEL (reference sequence).